This TCR beta chain was obtained from a study of blood T cell repertoires in COVID-19. Study-level background: The origin of the acute and convalescent COVID-19 samples was the United States, Italy and Spain.

The study assigned cohorts using participant-reported clinical history. Cohort 3 donors were reported recovered after two negative PCRs, clearance, or symptom resolution. V lost 2 bases to trimming and J lost 9 bases, with 17 bases between them. Germline V lookup: CDR1 LGHNT, CDR2 FRNRAP. This CDR3 is built from 15 residues. Authors' data handling: How many nucleated cells were present was estimated from reference gene primer amplification. The protocol was immunoSEQ multiplex PCR, while the TCRdb copy is restricted to in-frame clones and leaves out a portion. That table is the source of V, J and clone size, and D and trimming were worked out from the DNA. Found here are around 290,000 clones, 80% to 95% of them singletons; the top ten hold 1% to 1.3%.

The chain combines TRBV12-5 with TRBJ2-1; TRBD1 might be the D (6 bases). The clonotype comes from a woman in her thirties who had recovered from COVID-19. Sequenced: PBMCs or T cells enriched from blood (not recorded which). As DNA, the CDR3 is TGTGCTAGTGGTTTGTGGGACACCTCATCGGGTGAGCAGTTCTTC. It specifies CASGLWDTSSGEQFF. The variable domain in full, completed from reference TRBV12-5 and TRBJ2-1, reads DARVTQTPRHKVTEMGQEVTMRCQPILGHNTVFWYRQTMMQGLELLAYFRNRAPLDDSGMPKDRFSAEMPDATLATLKIQPSEPRDSAVYFCASGLWDTSSGEQFFGPGTRLTVL.